The entry that follows covers one T cell receptor (beta chain) sequence. The CDR3 is 18 amino acids. Trimming at V came to 4 bases and at J to 6 bases, leaving 15 bases not matched to a gene. Germline V gene lookup returns CDR1 MGHRA and CDR2 YSYEKL. Original analysis: Amplification of reference gene primers provided the estimated nucleated cell counts. TCRdb keeps only in-frame clones here, not all; method: immunoSEQ multiplex PCR. The D gene and trimming were derived from the DNA, and the V and J assignments and clone size from that table. Here the sample spans about 76,000 clones, around 91% being singletons. The entry originates in a study of blood T cell repertoires in COVID-19. About the study: Samples came from the United States, Italy and Spain, spanning acute and convalescent COVID-19. From T cells, B-cell-depleted T cells, or PBMCs came the material, which was cDNA or gDNA.

Material: peripheral blood. This chain connects TRBV4-1 to TRBJ2-1; 10 bases align to TRBD1. This receptor was obtained from a human donor in a cohort sampled during active COVID-19. DNA for the CDR3: TGCGCCAGCAGCCGCTCCCCATCCGGGACAGGGGACATCAATGAGCAGTTCTTC. This encodes CASSRSPSGTGDINEQFF.